This T cell receptor beta chain came from a study of blood T cells in healthy people across ages. Through a sample-barcoded 5' primer and a J-beta primer mix, a second PCR was run for roughly 6 to 11 cycles. MiXCR, run by TCRdb on the 5' RACE reads, gives a single entry per CDR3 protein. The sample lists about a million distinct CDR3 sequences, roughly half seen once, with about 22% in the top ten. With 0 bases removed from V and 0 bases from J, the gap between germline ends came to 12 bases. In germline, CDR1 is LGHDT, CDR2 YNNKEL (reference sequence). The CDR3 length is 17 residues. V and J are TRBV3-1 and TRBJ1-3, with D uncertain. The material sequenced was blood. The TCR was taken from a woman aged 55-69 years in good health. The CDR3 DNA is TGTGCCAGCAGCCAAGATCTTGTAAGAAGCTCTGGAAACACCATATATTTT. Its protein is CASSQDLVRSSGNTIYF.